Listed below are T cell receptor beta chains from one sample, sequenced in a study of CD8 T cells in ankylosing spondylitis. TCRdb redid the calling of the 5' RACE reads with MiXCR, one entry per CDR3 protein. This table holds almost 250,000 distinct CDR3 sequences, approximately 30% found once. Sample: blood, either unsorted or a sorted T cell fraction (not recorded which). These receptors originate from a male donor with ankylosing spondylitis or in good health (not recorded which). CDR3s leave out the opening cysteine and the closing phenylalanine or tryptophan. Fields, in order: clone size, V gene, J gene, CDR3 protein. Not every row has a clone size; where given, it reads once, few, many or a size class.

.	TRBV15	TRBJ2-3	ATSRDPPGTGGTDTQY
.	TRBV12-3/TRBV12-4	TRBJ2-7	ASGLSKYEQY
few	TRBV7-7	TRBJ2-7	ASSLAHSYEQY
.	TRBV7-9	TRBJ2-1	ASSPSRGSSYNEQF
many	TRBV6-5	TRBJ1-2	ASSYSGRKPYGYT
few	TRBV11-2	TRBJ1-1	ASNLQGNTEAF
once	TRBV7-2	TRBJ1-4	ASSQGFTGSEKLF
.	TRBV11-2	TRBJ2-5	ASSLQGPQY
.	TRBV6-1	TRBJ1-1	ASRRGQAGGIEAF
.	TRBV5-5	TRBJ1-6	ASSLVPGSFNSPLH
few	TRBV29-1	TRBJ2-1	SVEPLGAGGYNEQF
once	TRBV6-1	TRBJ2-1	ASSTQAGGSENEQF
few	TRBV20-1	TRBJ2-3	SAHTRTTRVTDTQY
few	TRBV12-3/TRBV12-4	TRBJ2-2	ASSPTGATASTGELF
few	TRBV6-1	TRBJ2-2	ASARSPWQGGVTGELF
.	TRBV6-1	TRBJ2-1	ASRPFGLSSYNEQF
.	TRBV14	TRBJ2-7	ASSQIDRNEQY
few	TRBV6-4	TRBJ2-6	ASSDNSGANVLT
.	TRBV12-3/TRBV12-4	TRBJ2-5	ASSPPLGDQETQY
few	TRBV5-1	TRBJ2-5	ASSLGRLASETQY
.	TRBV6-1	TRBJ1-4	ASQATFPFGANEKLF
.	TRBV14	TRBJ2-3	ASSQGIGPDTQY
.	TRBV12-3/TRBV12-4	TRBJ1-5	ASSHNSQPQH
once	TRBV29-1	TRBJ2-3	SVDLGTDTQY
.	TRBV19	TRBJ2-7	ASSSLGTGGVYEQY
once	TRBV5-5	TRBJ2-5	ASSLEQTEETQY
.	TRBV12-3/TRBV12-4	TRBJ2-2	ASSLRGYTNTGELF
.	TRBV28	TRBJ2-7	ASMGQMIYEQY
few	TRBV6-5	TRBJ1-1	ASSLGQTTNTEAF
.	TRBV5-4	TRBJ2-5	ASSLFPGSETQY
few	TRBV9	TRBJ2-2	ASSPSGPGELF
few	TRBV29-1	TRBJ2-2	SVRRVTGELF
few	TRBV5-1	TRBJ2-1	ASGQGPYNEQF
.	TRBV7-9	TRBJ2-6	ASSLVPGLSGANVLT
.	TRBV5-4	TRBJ2-2	ASSLRGSGELF
once	TRBV5-6	TRBJ2-6	ASSLATPGAGANVLT
.	TRBV6-5	TRBJ2-3	ASSYYTADTQY
few	TRBV12-3/TRBV12-4	TRBJ1-2	ASSLKSGAGYT
few	TRBV7-9	TRBJ2-3	ASPTGDLTSTDTQY
few	TRBV5-1	TRBJ1-6	ASSEGSPTNSPLH
few	TRBV20-1	TRBJ2-1	SARGMAELNEQF
.	TRBV20-1	TRBJ2-7	SATEGLAYEQY
few	TRBV9	TRBJ2-7	ASSPVGGIEQY
few	TRBV20-1	TRBJ2-3	SARDPPVLNTQY
.	TRBV4-1	TRBJ1-1	ASSPGELATEAF
.	TRBV11-1	TRBJ2-6	ASSKRASSGANVLT
few	TRBV30	TRBJ1-6	AWSPTTKIGSPLH
.	TRBV5-4	TRBJ2-4	ASSTDAVRDSY
.	TRBV20-1	TRBJ2-1	SASERGSYNEQF
many	TRBV6-5	TRBJ1-2	ASSLGGYPYGYT
.	TRBV7-6	TRBJ1-1	ASSSQGDTEAF
.	TRBV7-2	TRBJ2-3	ASTNGRGSGKNTQY
few	TRBV12-3/TRBV12-4	TRBJ1-4	ASSLTGSEKLF
few	TRBV9	TRBJ2-1	ASSTQGQQYNEQF
.	TRBV20-1	TRBJ2-7	SAQLGSYEQY
.	TRBV12-3/TRBV12-4	TRBJ2-3	AGRGKGATDTQY
.	TRBV4-2	TRBJ1-2	ASSPLDTRGYT
.	TRBV27	TRBJ2-1	ASGSLAWEPRYSEQF
.	TRBV11-2	TRBJ1-4	ASSSPADRGGEKLF
.	TRBV5-1	TRBJ2-1	ASRVGSSYNEQF